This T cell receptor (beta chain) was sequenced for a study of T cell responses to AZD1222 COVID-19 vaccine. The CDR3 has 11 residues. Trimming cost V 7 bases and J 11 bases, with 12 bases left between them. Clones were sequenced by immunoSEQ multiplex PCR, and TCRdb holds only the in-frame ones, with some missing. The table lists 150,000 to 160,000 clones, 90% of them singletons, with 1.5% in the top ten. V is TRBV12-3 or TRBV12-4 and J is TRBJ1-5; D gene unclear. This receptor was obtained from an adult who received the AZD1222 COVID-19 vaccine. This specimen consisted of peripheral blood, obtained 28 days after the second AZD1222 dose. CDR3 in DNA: TGTGCCAGCACAATGGGTCTTTCCCAGCATTTT. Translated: CASTMGLSQHF.